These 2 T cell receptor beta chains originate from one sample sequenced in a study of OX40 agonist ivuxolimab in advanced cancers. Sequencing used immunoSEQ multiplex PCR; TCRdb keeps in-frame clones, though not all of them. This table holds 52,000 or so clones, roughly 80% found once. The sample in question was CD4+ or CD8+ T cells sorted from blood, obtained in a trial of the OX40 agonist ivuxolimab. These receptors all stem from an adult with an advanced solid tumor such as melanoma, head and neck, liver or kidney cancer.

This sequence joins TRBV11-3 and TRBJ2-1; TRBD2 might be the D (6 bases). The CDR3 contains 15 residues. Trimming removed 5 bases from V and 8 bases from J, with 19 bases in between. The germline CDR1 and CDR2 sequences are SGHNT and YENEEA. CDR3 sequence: CASSPIPGDPHEQFF. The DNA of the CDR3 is TGTGCCAGCAGCCCTATCCCGGGGGACCCCCATGAGCAGTTCTTC.

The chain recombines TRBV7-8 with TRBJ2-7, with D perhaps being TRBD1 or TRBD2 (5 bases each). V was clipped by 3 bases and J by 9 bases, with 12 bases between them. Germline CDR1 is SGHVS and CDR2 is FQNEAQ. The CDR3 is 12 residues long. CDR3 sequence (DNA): TGTGCCAGCAGCTTCGAGGGGTATCGGCAGTACTTC. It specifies CASSFEGYRQYF.